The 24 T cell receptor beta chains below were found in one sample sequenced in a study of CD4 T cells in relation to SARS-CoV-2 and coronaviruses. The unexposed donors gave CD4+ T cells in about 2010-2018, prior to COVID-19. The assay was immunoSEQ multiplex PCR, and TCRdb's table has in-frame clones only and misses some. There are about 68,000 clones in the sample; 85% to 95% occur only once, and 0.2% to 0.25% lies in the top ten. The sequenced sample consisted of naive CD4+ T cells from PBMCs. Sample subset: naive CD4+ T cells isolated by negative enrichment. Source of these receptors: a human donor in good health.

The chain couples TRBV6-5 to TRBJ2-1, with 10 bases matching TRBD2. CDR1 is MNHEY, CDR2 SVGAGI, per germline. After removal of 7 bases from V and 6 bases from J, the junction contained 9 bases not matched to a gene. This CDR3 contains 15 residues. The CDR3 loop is CASTLAGVSANEQFF. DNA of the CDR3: TGTGCCAGCACCCTAGCGGGAGTATCTGCCAATGAGCAGTTCTTC.

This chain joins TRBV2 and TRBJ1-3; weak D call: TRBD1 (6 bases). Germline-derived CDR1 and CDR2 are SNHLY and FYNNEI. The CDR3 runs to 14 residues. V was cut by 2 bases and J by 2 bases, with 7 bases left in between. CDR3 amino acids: CASSENRAGNTIYF. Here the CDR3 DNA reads TGTGCCAGCAGTGAAAACAGGGCTGGAAACACCATATATTTT.

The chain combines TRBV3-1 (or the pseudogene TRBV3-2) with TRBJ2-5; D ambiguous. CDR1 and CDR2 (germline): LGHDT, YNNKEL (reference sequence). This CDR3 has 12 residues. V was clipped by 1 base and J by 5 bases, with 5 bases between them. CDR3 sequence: CASSQVAETQYF. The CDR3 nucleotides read TGTGCCAGCAGCCAAGTTGCCGAGACCCAGTACTTC.

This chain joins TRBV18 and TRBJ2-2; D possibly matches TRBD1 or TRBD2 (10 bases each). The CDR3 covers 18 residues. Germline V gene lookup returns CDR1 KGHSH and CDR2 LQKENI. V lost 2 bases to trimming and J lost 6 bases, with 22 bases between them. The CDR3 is CASSPTRDRGLASGELFF. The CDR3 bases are TGTGCCAGCTCACCAACAAGGGACAGGGGACTAGCGTCCGGGGAGCTGTTTTTT.

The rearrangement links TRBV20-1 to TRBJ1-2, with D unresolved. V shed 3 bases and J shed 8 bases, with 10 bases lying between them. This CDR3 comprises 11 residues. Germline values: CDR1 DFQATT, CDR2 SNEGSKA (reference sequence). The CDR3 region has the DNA TGCAGTGCTAGGCGGGGAGAGGGCTACACCTTC. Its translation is CSARRGEGYTF.

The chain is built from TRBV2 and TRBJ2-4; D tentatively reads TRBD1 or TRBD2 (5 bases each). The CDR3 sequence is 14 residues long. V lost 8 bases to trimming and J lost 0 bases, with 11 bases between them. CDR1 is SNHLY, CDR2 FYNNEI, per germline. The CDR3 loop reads CASGDRRAKNIQYF. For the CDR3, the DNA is TGTGCCAGCGGGGACCGTAGAGCCAAAAACATTCAGTACTTC. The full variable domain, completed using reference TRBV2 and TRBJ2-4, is EPEVTQTPSHQVTQMGQEVILRCVPISNHLYFYWYRQILGQKVEFLVSFYNNEISEKSEIFDDQFSVERPDGSNFTLKIRSTKLEDSAMYFCASGDRRAKNIQYFGAGTRLSVL.

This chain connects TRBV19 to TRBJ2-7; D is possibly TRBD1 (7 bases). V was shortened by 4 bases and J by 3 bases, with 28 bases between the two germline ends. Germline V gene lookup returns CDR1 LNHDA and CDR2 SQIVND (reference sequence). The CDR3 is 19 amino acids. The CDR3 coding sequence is TGTGCCAGTAGTAGTGCCCTGCAGGGGGGTCCTATAGGTCGCTACGAGCAGTACTTC. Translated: CASSSALQGGPIGRYEQYF.

The CDR3 loop reads CASSPRQGADTGELFF. The CDR3 coding sequence is TGTGCCAGCAGCCCACGACAGGGGGCTGACACCGGGGAGCTGTTTTTT. This sequence joins TRBV11-2 and TRBJ2-2; 10 nucleotides agree with TRBD1. This CDR3 is built from 16 residues. The germline V gene encodes CDR1 SGHAT and CDR2 FQNNGV. Germline trimming cut 5 bases from V and 3 bases from J; bases unmatched to any gene: 6.

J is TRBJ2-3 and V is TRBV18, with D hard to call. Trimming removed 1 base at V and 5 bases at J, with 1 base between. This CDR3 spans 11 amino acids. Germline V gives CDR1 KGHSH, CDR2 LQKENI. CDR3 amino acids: CASSPQDTQYF. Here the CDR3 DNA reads TGTGCCAGCTCACCACAAGATACGCAGTATTTT.

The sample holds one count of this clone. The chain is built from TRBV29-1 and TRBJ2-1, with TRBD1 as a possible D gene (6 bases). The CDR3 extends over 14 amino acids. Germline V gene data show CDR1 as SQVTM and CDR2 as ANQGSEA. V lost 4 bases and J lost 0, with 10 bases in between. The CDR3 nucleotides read TGCAGCGTTGTCGGACAGCTCTCCTACAATGAGCAGTTCTTC. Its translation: CSVVGQLSYNEQFF.

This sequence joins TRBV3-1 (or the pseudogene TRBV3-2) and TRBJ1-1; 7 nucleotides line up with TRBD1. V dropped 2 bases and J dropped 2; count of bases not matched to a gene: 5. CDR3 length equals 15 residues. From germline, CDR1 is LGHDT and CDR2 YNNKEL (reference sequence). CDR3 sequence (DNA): TGTGCCAGCAGCCAATATTACAGGGGCAACACTGAAGCTTTCTTT. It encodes CASSQYYRGNTEAFF.

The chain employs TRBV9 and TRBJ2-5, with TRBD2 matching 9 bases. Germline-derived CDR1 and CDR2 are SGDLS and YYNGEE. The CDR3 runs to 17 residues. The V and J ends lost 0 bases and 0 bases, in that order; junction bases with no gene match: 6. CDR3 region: CASSVGGSGGYQETQYF. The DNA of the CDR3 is TGTGCCAGCAGCGTAGGAGGCAGCGGGGGGTACCAAGAGACCCAGTACTTC.

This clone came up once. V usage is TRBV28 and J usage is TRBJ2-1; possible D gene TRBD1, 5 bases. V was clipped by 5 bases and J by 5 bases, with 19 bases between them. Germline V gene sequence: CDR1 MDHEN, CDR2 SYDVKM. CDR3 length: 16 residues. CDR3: CASSTQGPKKNNEQFF. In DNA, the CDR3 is TGTGCCAGCAGTACGCAGGGCCCCAAAAAAAACAATGAGCAGTTCTTC. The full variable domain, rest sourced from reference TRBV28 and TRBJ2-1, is DVKVTQSSRYLVKRTGEKVFLECVQDMDHENMFWYRQDPGLGLRLIYFSYDVKMKEKGDIPEGYSVSREKKERFSLILESASTNQTSMYLCASSTQGPKKNNEQFFGPGTRLTVL.

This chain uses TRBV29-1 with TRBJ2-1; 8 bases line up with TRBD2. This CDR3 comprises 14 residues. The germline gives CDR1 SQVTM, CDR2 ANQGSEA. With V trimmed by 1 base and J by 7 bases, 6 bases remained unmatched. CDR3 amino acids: CSVEARTSLNEQFF. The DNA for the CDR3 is TGCAGCGTTGAAGCCCGGACTAGCTTGAATGAGCAGTTCTTC.

The CDR3 spells CASSPPLTETQYF. The CDR3 DNA follows: TGTGCCAGCTCACCACCGTTAACAGAGACCCAGTACTTC. The chain links TRBV18 to TRBJ2-5; no clear D. The CDR3 totals 13 residues. V shed 0 bases and J shed 4 bases, with 6 bases lying between them. Germline-derived CDR1 and CDR2 are KGHSH and LQKENI.

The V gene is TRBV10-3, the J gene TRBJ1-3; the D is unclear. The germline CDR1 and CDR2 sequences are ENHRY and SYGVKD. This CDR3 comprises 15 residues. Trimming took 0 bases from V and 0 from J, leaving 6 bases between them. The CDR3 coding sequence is TGTGCCATCAGTGAGTCGTCCGTCTCTGGAAACACCATATATTTT. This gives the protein CAISESSVSGNTIYF.

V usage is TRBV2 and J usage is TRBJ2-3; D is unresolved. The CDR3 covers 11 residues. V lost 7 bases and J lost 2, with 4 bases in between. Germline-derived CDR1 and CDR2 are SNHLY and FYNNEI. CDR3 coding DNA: TGTGCCAGCAAAATCACAGATACGCAGTATTTT. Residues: CASKITDTQYF.

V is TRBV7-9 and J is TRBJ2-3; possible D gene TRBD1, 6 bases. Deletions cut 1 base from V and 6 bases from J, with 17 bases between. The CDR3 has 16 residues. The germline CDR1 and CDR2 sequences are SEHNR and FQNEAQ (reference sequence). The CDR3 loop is CASSLVGSGVSDTQYF. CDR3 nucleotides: TGTGCCAGCAGCTTAGTGGGCTCAGGGGTATCGGATACGCAGTATTTT.

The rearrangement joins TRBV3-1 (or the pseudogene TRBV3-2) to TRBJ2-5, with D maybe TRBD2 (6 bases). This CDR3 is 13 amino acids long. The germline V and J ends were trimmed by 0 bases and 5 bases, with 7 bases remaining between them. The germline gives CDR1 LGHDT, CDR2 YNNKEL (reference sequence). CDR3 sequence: CASSQDRGETQYF. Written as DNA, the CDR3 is TGTGCCAGCAGCCAAGATCGGGGGGAGACCCAGTACTTC.

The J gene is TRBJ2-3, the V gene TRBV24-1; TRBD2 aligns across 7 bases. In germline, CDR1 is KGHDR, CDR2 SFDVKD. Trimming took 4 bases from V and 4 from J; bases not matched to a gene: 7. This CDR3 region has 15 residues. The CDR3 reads CATSDAGVSPDTQYF. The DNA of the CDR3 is TGTGCCACCAGTGACGCGGGAGTATCGCCAGATACGCAGTATTTT.

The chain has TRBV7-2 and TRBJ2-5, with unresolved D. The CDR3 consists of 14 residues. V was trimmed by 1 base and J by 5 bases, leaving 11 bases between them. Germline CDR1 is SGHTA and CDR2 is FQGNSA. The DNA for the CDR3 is TGTGCCAGCAGCTTAGAAAGCAGGCAGGAGACCCAGTACTTC. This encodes CASSLESRQETQYF.

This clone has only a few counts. The CDR3 region has the DNA TGTGCCAGCAGATCGGGACAGAACACCGGGGAGCTGTTTTTT. Encoded protein: CASRSGQNTGELFF. This chain connects TRBV27 to TRBJ2-2; the D gene is possibly TRBD1 (6 bases). Between the trimmed V and J ends, which lost 6 bases and 1 base, there was a span of 9 bases. Germline-derived CDR1 and CDR2 are MNHEY and SMNVEV (reference sequence). CDR3 length: 14 amino acids.

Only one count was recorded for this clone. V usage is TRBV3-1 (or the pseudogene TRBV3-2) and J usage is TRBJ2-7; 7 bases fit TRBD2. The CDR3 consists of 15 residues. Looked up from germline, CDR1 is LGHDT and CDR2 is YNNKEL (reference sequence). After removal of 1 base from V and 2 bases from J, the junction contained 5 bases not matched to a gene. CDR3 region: CASSQANGGTYEQYF. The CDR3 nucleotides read TGTGCCAGCAGCCAAGCGAACGGGGGGACCTACGAGCAGTACTTC.

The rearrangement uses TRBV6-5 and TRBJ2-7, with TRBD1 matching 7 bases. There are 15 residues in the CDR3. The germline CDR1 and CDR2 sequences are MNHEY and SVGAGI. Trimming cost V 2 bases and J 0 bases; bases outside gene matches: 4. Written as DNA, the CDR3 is TGTGCCAGCAGTTACCTACAGGGGAGCTCCTACGAGCAGTACTTC. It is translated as CASSYLQGSSYEQYF.